These 18 T cell receptor beta chains originate from one sample sequenced in a study of shared clonotypes between healthy human individuals (dated by TCRdb to about 2020). The library was prepared using the immunoSEQ multiplex PCR assay. TCRdb took over this immuneACCESS table, retaining in-frame rearrangements with V and J assigned. Such tables are incomplete; in checked studies, under half of the missing clones stem from an unresolved V gene, and the remainder is unexplained. Within this sample are 2 million or so clones, with around 96% of them counted one time only. The top ten clones comprise around 1.1% of the sample. For the CD8 naive samples, CD45RO-negative cells were positively selected for CCR7, yielding a CD45RA+CCR7+ population from which TemRA cells were excluded. Source material: naive CD8+ T cells sorted from blood. The intended sense of this specimen's cell subset or site label: CD45RA+CCR7+. Receptors were obtained from a man aged 18 to 29 in good health.

This chain uses TRBV7-9 with TRBJ2-7; tentatively, D is TRBD1 (6 bases). The V gene's germline CDR1 is SEHNR and CDR2 FQNEAQ (reference sequence). Trimming left V 4 bases short and J 13 bases short, with 14 bases between. CDR3 length: 11 residues. The CDR3 bases are TGTGCCAGCAGCTCTCCCGGGACACCCTACTTC. It encodes CASSSPGTPYF.

This sequence joins TRBV2 and TRBJ2-7; 9 bases agree with TRBD2. Losses at the gene ends were 6 bases for V and 4 bases for J; bases not matched to a gene: 16. CDR1 and CDR2 (germline): SNHLY, FYNNEI. This CDR3 spans 17 amino acids. CDR3 sequence: CASREGGPSGINYEQYF. The DNA of the CDR3 is TGTGCCAGCAGAGAGGGCGGGCCTAGCGGGATTAATTACGAGCAGTACTTC.

This chain uses TRBV11-2 with TRBJ2-7; D ambiguous. Germline V gene lookup returns CDR1 SGHAT and CDR2 FQNNGV. Trimming stripped 4 bases from V and 0 bases from J, with 7 bases between. The CDR3 covers 13 residues. DNA of the CDR3: TGTGCCAGCAGCTACACGAGCTCCTACGAGCAGTACTTC. Translation gives CASSYTSSYEQYF.

The chain is built from TRBV28 and TRBJ2-1, with D unclear. This CDR3 is built from 13 residues. The ends were cut back, 4 bases at V and 6 bases at J, with 10 bases in the middle. The germline CDR1 and CDR2 sequences are MDHEN and SYDVKM. CDR3 nucleotides: TGTGCCAGCAGTTCCCGTTTGGGCAATGAGCAGTTCTTC. Translated: CASSSRLGNEQFF.

This chain links TRBV9 with TRBJ1-2; the D is unclear. Trimming removed 2 bases at V and 2 bases at J, with 13 bases between. The CDR3 runs 15 residues. Germline-derived CDR1 and CDR2 are SGDLS and YYNGEE. The CDR3, as DNA: TGTGCCAGCAGCGTGGACCCGGACCAGAACTATGGCTACACCTTC. This encodes CASSVDPDQNYGYTF.

About this clone itself: A clone one base away is much larger, so this may be a read error. The genes are TRBV29-1 and TRBJ1-1; possibly TRBD1 for D (6 bases). Germline lookup yields CDR1 SQVTM and CDR2 ANQGSEA. V lost 5 bases to trimming and J lost 0 bases, with 10 bases between them. CDR3 length equals 13 residues. For the CDR3, the DNA is TGCAGCGTTAATGGACAGCTGAACACTGAAGCTTTCTTT. This translates into CSVNGQLNTEAFF.

This clone was detected once. The chain recombines TRBV7-9 with TRBJ2-7; 12 bases fit TRBD1. The V gene's germline CDR1 is SEHNR and CDR2 FQNEAQ (reference sequence). The CDR3 loop spans 16 amino acids. V lost 2 bases to trimming and J lost 4 bases; unmatched junction nucleotides: 6. The CDR3 is CASSLTTGQGAYEQYF. The CDR3 nucleotides are TGTGCCAGCAGCTTAACAACGGGACAGGGGGCGTACGAGCAGTACTTC.

The gene calls are TRBV28 and TRBJ2-5; D is possibly TRBD2 (6 bases). CDR1 MDHEN and CDR2 SYDVKM come from the germline V gene. V was shortened by 3 bases and J by 5 bases, with 16 bases between the two germline ends. The CDR3 runs to 15 residues. CDR3 residues: CASSFPGTGAETQYF. CDR3 DNA: TGTGCCAGCAGTTTCCCAGGGACTGGCGCGGAGACCCAGTACTTC. The full variable domain, in which reference TRBV28 and TRBJ2-5 provide the parts outside the CDR3, is DVKVTQSSRYLVKRTGEKVFLECVQDMDHENMFWYRQDPGLGLRLIYFSYDVKMKEKGDIPEGYSVSREKKERFSLILESASTNQTSMYLCASSFPGTGAETQYFGPGTRLLVL.

As to this clone: Distinct nucleotide sequences in the sample also encode this CDR3. The rearrangement uses TRBV5-4 and TRBJ2-7, with 7 bases lining up with TRBD1. The germline V gene has CDR1 SGHNT and CDR2 YYREEE (reference sequence). The CDR3 runs to 12 residues. V was clipped by 2 bases and J by 7 bases; unmatched bases: 3. CDR3 sequence: CASSFSGGEQYF. CDR3 coding DNA: TGTGCCAGCAGCTTCTCAGGGGGAGAGCAGTACTTC.

In this sample, this clone turned up once. This same CDR3 is encoded by further DNA sequences in the sample. J is TRBJ2-7 and V is TRBV9; 14 nucleotides align to TRBD2. J lost 1 base, V lost 3 bases, and 3 bases had no gene match. The V gene's germline CDR1 is SGDLS and CDR2 YYNGEE. The CDR3 totals 16 residues. CDR3 in amino acids: CASSGGLAGDSYEQYF. The DNA of the CDR3 is TGTGCCAGCAGCGGGGGACTAGCGGGAGATTCCTACGAGCAGTACTTC.

V is TRBV28 and J is TRBJ1-5; weak D call: TRBD1 (5 bases). V was shortened by 3 bases and J by 6 bases, with 15 bases between the two germline ends. There are 15 residues in the CDR3. CDR1 is MDHEN, CDR2 SYDVKM, per germline. The CDR3 is CASSFWQGLVQPQHF. DNA for the CDR3: TGTGCCAGCAGTTTTTGGCAGGGCCTTGTTCAGCCCCAGCATTTT.

The chain couples TRBV7-6 to TRBJ2-1; D remains ambiguous. V was cut by 1 base and J by 6 bases, with 13 bases left in between. CDR1 and CDR2 (germline): SGHVS, FNYEAQ. This CDR3 comprises 15 residues. CDR3: CASSLVWAEGNEQFF. The CDR3 nucleotides read TGTGCCAGCAGCTTAGTCTGGGCAGAAGGCAATGAGCAGTTCTTC.

As DNA, the CDR3 is TGTGCCAGCAGTTTCCCGGGACTAGCTGTGTACAATGAGCAGTTCTTC. This sequence encodes CASSFPGLAVYNEQFF. This chain connects TRBV28 to TRBJ2-1; 9 bases agree with TRBD2. J gave up 4 bases and V 3 bases, and 7 bases lay outside the gene matches. This CDR3 region has 16 residues. Per germline, CDR1 MDHEN and CDR2 SYDVKM.

V usage is TRBV5-6 and J usage is TRBJ2-3; the D is unclear. CDR1 is SGHDT, CDR2 YYEEEE, per germline. V dropped 3 bases and J dropped 2 bases, with 10 bases sitting between them. The CDR3 has 14 amino acids. The CDR3, as DNA: TGTGCCAGCAGCTCGGCGGCAGACACAGATACGCAGTATTTT. Residues: CASSSAADTDTQYF.

In this sample, this clone turned up once. The chain joins TRBV28 to TRBJ2-5; 9 bases fit TRBD2. Germline-derived CDR1 and CDR2 are MDHEN and SYDVKM. The CDR3 is made up of 15 amino acids. V gave up 5 bases and J gave up 2 bases; unmatched junction bases: 6. The CDR3 region is CASSPNLAGQETQYF. The CDR3 nucleotides read TGTGCCAGCAGTCCGAACCTAGCGGGGCAAGAGACCCAGTACTTC.

A remark on this clone: This sample includes further DNA sequences coding for the same CDR3. This chain links TRBV7-9 with TRBJ2-7; D possibly matches TRBD1 or TRBD2 (5 bases each). The CDR3 extends over 11 amino acids. V gave up 3 bases and J gave up 6 bases, with 6 bases separating them. Germline V lookup: CDR1 SEHNR, CDR2 FQNEAQ (reference sequence). The CDR3 sequence: CASSFGAEQYF. The CDR3 region has the DNA TGTGCCAGCAGCTTCGGGGCCGAGCAGTACTTC. The full variable domain, rest sourced from reference TRBV7-9 and TRBJ2-7, is DTGVSQNPRHKITKRGQNVTFRCDPISEHNRLYWYRQTLGQGPEFLTYFQNEAQLEKSRLLSDRFSAERPKGSFSTLEIQRTEQGDSAMYLCASSFGAEQYFGPGTRLTVT.

About this clone: Other DNA variants within this sample encode the same CDR3. V gene TRBV27 combines with J gene TRBJ1-5; a possible D gene is TRBD1 (6 bases). CDR1 and CDR2 (germline): MNHEY, SMNVEV (reference sequence). V was cut by 6 bases and J by 0 bases, with 12 bases left in between. The CDR3 covers 15 residues. The CDR3 reads CASRLGQYSNQPQHF. CDR3 sequence (DNA): TGTGCCAGCAGACTAGGACAGTATAGCAATCAGCCCCAGCATTTT.

The J gene is TRBJ2-7, the V gene TRBV6-5; a weak D match, TRBD1 (6 bases). The germline gives CDR1 MNHEY, CDR2 SVGAGI. This CDR3 comprises 16 residues. V was trimmed by 4 bases and J by 1 base, leaving 17 bases between them. This chain's CDR3 is CASSLGTGTLSYEQYF. The DNA for the CDR3 is TGTGCCAGCAGTTTGGGAACCGGGACACTATCCTACGAGCAGTACTTC.